The entry that follows covers one T cell receptor beta chain sequence. This record comes from a study of blood T cell repertoires in COVID-19. Study-level information: PBMCs, B-cell-depleted T cells, or T cells were the source of the cDNA or gDNA that made up the material.

J lost 5 bases, V lost 4 bases, and 9 bases had no gene match. The V gene's germline CDR1 is MNHEY and CDR2 SMNVEV (reference sequence). CDR3 length equals 16 residues. This table comes from immunoSEQ multiplex PCR, and its TCRdb copy is limited to in-frame clones, with some not included. The data contain more than 85,000 clones, around 85% of them seen just once; the ten biggest clones take up about an eighth. The clonotype comes from a human donor in a cohort sampled during active COVID-19. Input material: peripheral blood. The chain joins TRBV27 to TRBJ2-7, with 12 bases matching TRBD1. The CDR3 is CASSYGVGTGGHEQYF. DNA of the CDR3: TGTGCCAGCAGTTATGGCGTCGGGACAGGGGGCCACGAGCAGTACTTC.